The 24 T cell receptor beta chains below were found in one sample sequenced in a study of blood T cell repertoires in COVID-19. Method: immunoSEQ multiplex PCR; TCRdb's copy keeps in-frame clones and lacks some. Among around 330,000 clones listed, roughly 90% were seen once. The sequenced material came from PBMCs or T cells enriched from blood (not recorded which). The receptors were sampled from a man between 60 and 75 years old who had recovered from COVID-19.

The CDR3 DNA reads TGTGCCAGCAGTTTACAACAGAGAACTGGAAACACCATATATTTT. It is translated as CASSLQQRTGNTIYF. The gene calls are TRBV6-5 and TRBJ1-3; D gene ambiguous. V was cut by 4 bases and J by 2 bases, with 12 bases left in between. The CDR3 is 15 residues long. The germline CDR1 and CDR2 sequences are MNHEY and SVGAGI.

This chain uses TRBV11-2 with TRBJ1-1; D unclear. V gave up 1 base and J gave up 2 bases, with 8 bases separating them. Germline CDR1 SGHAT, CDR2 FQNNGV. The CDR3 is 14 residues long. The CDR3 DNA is TGTGCCAGCAGCTTAGGTTTGAGAAACACTGAAGCTTTCTTT. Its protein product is CASSLGLRNTEAFF.

CDR3 DNA sequence: TGTGCCAGCACCTCCGGTGTCGTACAGAATCAGCCCCAGCATTTT. Its protein is CASTSGVVQNQPQHF. V and J are TRBV5-8 and TRBJ1-5; D unclear. CDR1 SGHTS and CDR2 YDEGEE come from the germline V gene. The CDR3 runs to 15 residues. The V end lost 6 bases, the J end lost 4 bases, and 17 bases lay between the germline ends.

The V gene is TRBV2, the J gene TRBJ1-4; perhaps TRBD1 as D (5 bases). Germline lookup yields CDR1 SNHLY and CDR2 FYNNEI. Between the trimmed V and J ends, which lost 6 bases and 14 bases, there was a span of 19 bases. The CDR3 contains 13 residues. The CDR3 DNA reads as TGTGCCAGCAGGCCCTTACAGGATGCCAGGCTGTTTTTT. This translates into CASRPLQDARLFF.

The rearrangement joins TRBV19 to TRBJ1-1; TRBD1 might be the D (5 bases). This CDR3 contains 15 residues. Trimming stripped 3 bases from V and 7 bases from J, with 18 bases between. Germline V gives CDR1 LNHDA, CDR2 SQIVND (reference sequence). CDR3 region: CASSITPMGGYEAFF. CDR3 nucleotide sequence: TGTGCCAGTAGTATTACACCCATGGGGGGATATGAAGCTTTCTTT.

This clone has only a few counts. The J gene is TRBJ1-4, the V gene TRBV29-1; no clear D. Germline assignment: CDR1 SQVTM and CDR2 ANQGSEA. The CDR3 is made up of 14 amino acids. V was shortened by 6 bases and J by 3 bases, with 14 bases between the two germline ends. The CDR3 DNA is TGCAGCGTCGGTGGGCCGCTGGCTAATGAAAAACTGTTTTTT. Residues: CSVGGPLANEKLFF.

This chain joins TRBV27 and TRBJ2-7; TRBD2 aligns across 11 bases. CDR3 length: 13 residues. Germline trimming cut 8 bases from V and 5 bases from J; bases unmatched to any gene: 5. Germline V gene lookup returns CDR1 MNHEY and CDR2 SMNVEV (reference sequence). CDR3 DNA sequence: TGTGCCAGCCGCATTAGCGGGGGGGACGAGCAGTACTTC. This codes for CASRISGGDEQYF.

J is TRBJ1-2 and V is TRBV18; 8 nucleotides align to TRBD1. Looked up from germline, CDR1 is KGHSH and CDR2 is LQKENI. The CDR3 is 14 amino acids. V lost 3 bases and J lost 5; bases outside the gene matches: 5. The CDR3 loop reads CASSPGTGVYGYTF. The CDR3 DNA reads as TGTGCCAGCTCACCTGGGACAGGTGTATATGGCTACACCTTC.

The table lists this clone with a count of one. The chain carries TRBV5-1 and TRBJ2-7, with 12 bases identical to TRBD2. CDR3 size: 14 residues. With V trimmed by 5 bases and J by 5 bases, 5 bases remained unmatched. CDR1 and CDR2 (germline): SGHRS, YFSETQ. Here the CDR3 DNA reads TGCGCCAGCAGGACTAGCGGGAGCTTCAACGAGCAGTACTTC. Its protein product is CASRTSGSFNEQYF.

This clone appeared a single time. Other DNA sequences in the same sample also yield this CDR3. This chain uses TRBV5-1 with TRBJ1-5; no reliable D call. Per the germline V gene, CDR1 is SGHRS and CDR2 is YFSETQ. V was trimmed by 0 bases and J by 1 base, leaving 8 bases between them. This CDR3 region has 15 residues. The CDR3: CASSLVSGSNQPQHF. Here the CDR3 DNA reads TGCGCCAGCAGCTTGGTGTCAGGCAGCAATCAGCCCCAGCATTTT. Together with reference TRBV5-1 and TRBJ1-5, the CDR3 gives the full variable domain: KAGVTQTPRYLIKTRGQQVTLSCSPISGHRSVSWYQQTPGQGLQFLFEYFSETQRNKGNFPGRFSGRQFSNSRSEMNVSTLELGDSALYLCASSLVSGSNQPQHFGDGTRLSIL.

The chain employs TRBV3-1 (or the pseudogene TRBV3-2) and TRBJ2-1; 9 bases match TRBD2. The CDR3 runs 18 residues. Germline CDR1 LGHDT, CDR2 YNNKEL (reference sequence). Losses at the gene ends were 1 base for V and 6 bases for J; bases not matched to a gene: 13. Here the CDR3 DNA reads TGTGCCAGCAGCCAAGTAGGACGAAAAGCGGGAGGCGGCAATGAGCAGTTCTTC. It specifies CASSQVGRKAGGGNEQFF.

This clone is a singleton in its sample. Here the CDR3 reads CASSDTGTGAGYNEQFF. CDR3 coding DNA: TGTGCCAGCAGTGACACCGGGACAGGGGCAGGGTACAATGAGCAGTTCTTC. V and J are TRBV6-1 and TRBJ2-1; 10 bases are a match to TRBD1. This CDR3 is built from 17 residues. V shed 3 bases and J 4 bases; nucleotides not matched to a gene: 9. Germline CDR1 and CDR2: MNHNS and SASEGT.

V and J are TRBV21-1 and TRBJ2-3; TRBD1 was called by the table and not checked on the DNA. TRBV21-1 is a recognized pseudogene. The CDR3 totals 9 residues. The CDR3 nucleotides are TGTGCCAGCAGCCAAGGGACAGATTTT. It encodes CASSQGTDF.

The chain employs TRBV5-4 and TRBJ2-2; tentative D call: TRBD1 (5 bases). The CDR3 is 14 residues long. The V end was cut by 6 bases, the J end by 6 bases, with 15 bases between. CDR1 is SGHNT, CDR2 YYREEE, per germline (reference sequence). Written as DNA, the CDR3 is TGTGCCAGCACCGCCCAGGGATACCCCGGGGAGCTGTTTTTT. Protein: CASTAQGYPGELFF.

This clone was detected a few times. CDR3 DNA: TGTGCCAGCAGCCTCATTGGGCAGGCGGGGCAGCCCCAGCATTTT. This translates into CASSLIGQAGQPQHF. The chain employs TRBV6-5 and TRBJ1-5; D ambiguous. The germline gives CDR1 MNHEY, CDR2 SVGAGI. The V end lost 6 bases, the J end lost 7 bases, and 19 bases lay between the germline ends. CDR3 size: 15 residues.

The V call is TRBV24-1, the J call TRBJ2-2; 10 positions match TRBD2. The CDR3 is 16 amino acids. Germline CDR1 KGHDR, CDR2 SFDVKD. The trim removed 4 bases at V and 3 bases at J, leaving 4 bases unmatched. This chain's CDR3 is CATSDRTSGYTGELFF. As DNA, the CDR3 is TGTGCCACCAGTGACCGGACTAGCGGATACACCGGGGAGCTGTTTTTT.

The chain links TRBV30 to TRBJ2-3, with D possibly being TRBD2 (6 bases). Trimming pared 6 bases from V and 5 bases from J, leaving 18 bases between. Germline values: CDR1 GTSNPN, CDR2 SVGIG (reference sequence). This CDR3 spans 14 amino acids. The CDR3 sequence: CACGWASALDTQYF. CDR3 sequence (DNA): TGTGCCTGCGGATGGGCTAGCGCGTTAGATACGCAGTATTTT.

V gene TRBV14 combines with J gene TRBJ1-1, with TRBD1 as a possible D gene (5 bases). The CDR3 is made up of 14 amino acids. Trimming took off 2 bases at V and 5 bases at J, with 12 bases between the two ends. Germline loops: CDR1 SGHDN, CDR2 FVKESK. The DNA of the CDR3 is TGTGCCAGCAGCCAATACGGGGGAAGGACTGAAGCTTTCTTT. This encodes CASSQYGGRTEAFF.

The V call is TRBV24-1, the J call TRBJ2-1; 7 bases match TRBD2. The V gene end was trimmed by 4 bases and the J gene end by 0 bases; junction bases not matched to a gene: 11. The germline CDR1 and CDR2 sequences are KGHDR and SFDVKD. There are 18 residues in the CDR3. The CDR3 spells CATSESGWRESSYNEQFF. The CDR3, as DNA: TGTGCCACCAGTGAGTCAGGATGGCGGGAGAGCTCCTACAATGAGCAGTTCTTC.

CDR3 nucleotide sequence: TGTGCCAGCAGCTCGACAGGGTCTGCCACTGAAGCTTTCTTT. This translates into CASSSTGSATEAFF. The V call is TRBV7-6, the J call TRBJ1-1; 7 nucleotides match TRBD1. V lost 4 bases to trimming and J lost 4 bases; unmatched junction nucleotides: 6. The CDR3 totals 14 residues. Germline lookup yields CDR1 SGHVS and CDR2 FNYEAQ.

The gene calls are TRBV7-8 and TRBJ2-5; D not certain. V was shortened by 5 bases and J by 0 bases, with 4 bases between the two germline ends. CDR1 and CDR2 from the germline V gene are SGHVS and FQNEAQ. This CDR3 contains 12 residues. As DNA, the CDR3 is TGTGCCAGCAGCCCCTACCAAGAGACCCAGTACTTC. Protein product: CASSPYQETQYF.

The CDR3 sequence is CASSYSLGRTLEAFF. The CDR3 nucleotides are TGCGCCAGCAGCTACAGCCTTGGCAGAACTCTTGAAGCTTTCTTT. The gene calls are TRBV5-1 and TRBJ1-1; D is unresolved. The germline V and J ends were trimmed by 3 bases and 7 bases, with 19 bases remaining between them. The germline CDR1 and CDR2 sequences are SGHRS and YFSETQ. The CDR3 spans 15 residues.

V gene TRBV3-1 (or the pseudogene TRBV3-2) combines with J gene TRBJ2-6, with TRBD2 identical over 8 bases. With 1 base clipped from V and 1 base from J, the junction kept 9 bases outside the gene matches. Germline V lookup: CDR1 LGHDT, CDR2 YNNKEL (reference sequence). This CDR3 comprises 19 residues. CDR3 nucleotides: TGTGCCAGCAGCCAAGTCGTACTAGCGGCGGCTTCTGGGGCCAACGTCCTGACTTTC. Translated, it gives CASSQVVLAAASGANVLTF.

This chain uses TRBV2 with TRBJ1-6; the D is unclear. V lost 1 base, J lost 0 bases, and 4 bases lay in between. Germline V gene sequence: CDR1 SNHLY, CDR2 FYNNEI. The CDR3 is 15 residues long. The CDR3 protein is CASSEVNSYNSPLHF. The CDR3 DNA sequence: TGTGCCAGCAGTGAAGTCAACTCCTATAATTCACCCCTCCACTTT.